The subject of this entry is one T cell receptor (beta chain). The data were obtained in a study of blood T cell repertoires in COVID-19. Study-level background: COVID-19 samples, acute and convalescent, were from the United States, Italy and Spain.

Participants were aged about 18 to 100 years, lived in some 23 US areas, and enrolled virtually. Source study methods: Quantification of nucleated cells was approximated via reference gene primer amplification. Assay: immunoSEQ multiplex PCR; the TCRdb copy retains only in-frame clones and omits some. That table supplies the V and J calls and clone size; D and trimming were determined from the DNA. The sample lists about 210,000 clones; approximately 86% were seen once. The receptor was isolated from a woman aged 40 to 49 with acute COVID-19. The sequenced sample consisted of PBMCs or T cells enriched from blood (not recorded which).

CDR3 nucleotides: TGTGCCAGCAGCCCGACAGAAAACTATGGCTACACCTTC. Translation gives CASSPTENYGYTF. The chain joins TRBV12-3 or TRBV12-4 to TRBJ1-2; the D gene is possibly TRBD1 (5 bases). This CDR3 is 13 amino acids long. Between the trimmed V and J ends, which lost 6 bases and 2 bases, there was a span of 10 bases.